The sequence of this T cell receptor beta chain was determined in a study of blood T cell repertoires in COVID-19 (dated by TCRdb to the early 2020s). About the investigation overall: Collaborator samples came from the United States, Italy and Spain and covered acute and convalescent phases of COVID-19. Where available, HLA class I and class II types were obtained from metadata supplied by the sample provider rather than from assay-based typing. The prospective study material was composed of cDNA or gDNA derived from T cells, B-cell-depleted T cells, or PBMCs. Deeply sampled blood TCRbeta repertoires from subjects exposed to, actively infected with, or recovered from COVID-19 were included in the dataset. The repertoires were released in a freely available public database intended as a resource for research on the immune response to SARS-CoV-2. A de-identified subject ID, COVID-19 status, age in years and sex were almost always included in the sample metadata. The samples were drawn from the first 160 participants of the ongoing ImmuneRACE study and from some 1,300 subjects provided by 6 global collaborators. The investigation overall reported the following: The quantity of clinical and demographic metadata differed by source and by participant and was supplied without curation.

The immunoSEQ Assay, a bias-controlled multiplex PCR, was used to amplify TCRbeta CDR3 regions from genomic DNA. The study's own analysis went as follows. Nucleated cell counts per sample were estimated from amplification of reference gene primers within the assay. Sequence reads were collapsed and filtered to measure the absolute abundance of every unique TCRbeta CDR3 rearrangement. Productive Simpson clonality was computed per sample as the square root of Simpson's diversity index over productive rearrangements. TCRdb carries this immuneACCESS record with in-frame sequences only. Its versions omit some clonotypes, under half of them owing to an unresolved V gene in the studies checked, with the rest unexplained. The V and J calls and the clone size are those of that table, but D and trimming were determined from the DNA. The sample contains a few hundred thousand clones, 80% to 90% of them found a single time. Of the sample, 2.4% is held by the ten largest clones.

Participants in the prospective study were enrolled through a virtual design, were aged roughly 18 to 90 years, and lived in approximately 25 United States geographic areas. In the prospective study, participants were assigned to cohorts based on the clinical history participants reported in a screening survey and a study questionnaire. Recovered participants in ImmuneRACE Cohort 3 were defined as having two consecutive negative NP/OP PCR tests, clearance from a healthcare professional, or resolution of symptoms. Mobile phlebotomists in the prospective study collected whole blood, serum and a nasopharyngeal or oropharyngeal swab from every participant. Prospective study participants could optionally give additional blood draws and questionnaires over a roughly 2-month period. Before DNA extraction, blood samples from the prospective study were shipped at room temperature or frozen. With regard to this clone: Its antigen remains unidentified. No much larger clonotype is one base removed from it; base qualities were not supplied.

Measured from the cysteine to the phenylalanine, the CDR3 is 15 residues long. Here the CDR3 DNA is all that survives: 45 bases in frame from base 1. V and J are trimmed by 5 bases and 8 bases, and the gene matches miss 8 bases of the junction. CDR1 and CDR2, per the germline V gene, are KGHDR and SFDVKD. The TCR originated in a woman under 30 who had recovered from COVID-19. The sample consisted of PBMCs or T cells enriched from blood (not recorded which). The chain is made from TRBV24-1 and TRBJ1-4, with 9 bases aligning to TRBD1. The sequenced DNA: TGTGCCACCAGTGCCCGAGACAGGGGGTACGAAAAACTGTTTTTT. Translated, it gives CATSARDRGYEKLFF.